These 29 T cell receptor beta chains originate from one sample sequenced in a study of STAT5B mutations in CD4+ large granular lymphocyte leukemia. Some clones are missing from TCRdb's copy, which holds only in-frame ones; the method was immunoSEQ multiplex PCR. This table holds about 40,000 clones, roughly four fifths found once. The sequenced material came from CD4+ T cells from blood buffy coats. The source is a human donor in good health.

The chain recombines TRBV29-1 with TRBJ2-1, with TRBD2 as a possible D gene (5 bases). Germline V gene sequence: CDR1 SQVTM, CDR2 ANQGSEA. This CDR3 is 12 amino acids long. The CDR3 DNA follows: TGCACATTTCTTACCTCGGGAAATGAGCAGTTCTTC. Translation: CTFLTSGNEQFF.

This clone was observed a few times. The V gene is TRBV15, the J gene TRBJ1-2, with TRBD1 matching over 8 bases. CDR3 length: 12 amino acids. V lost 2 bases to trimming and J lost 14 bases; unmatched junction nucleotides: 7. CDR1 and CDR2 (germline): LNHNV, YYDKDF (reference sequence). The CDR3 spells CATSRRQGMVTF. The CDR3 DNA follows: TGTGCCACCAGCAGAAGACAGGGGATGGTTACCTTC.

This clone was found a few times. In DNA, the CDR3 is TGTGCCAGCAGCCTCGAACGGGTGGATACGCAGTATTTT. Its translation: CASSLERVDTQYF. V and J are TRBV13 and TRBJ2-3; no clear D. The ends were cut back, 5 bases at V and 6 bases at J, with 12 bases in the middle. CDR3 length: 13 residues. Germline values: CDR1 PRHDT, CDR2 FYEKMQ (reference sequence).

The chain links TRBV6-5 to TRBJ1-5; no reliable D call. This CDR3 region has 14 residues. Germline-derived CDR1 and CDR2 are MNHEY and SVGAGI. Trimming cost V 6 bases and J 1 base, with 10 bases left between them. The CDR3 sequence is CASSRGNSNQPQHF. As DNA, the CDR3 is TGTGCCAGCAGCCGAGGTAACAGCAATCAGCCCCAGCATTTT.

V is TRBV19 and J is TRBJ1-5; D is perhaps TRBD1 (6 bases). The germline V gene has CDR1 LNHDA and CDR2 SQIVND (reference sequence). V lost 4 bases and J 4 bases, leaving 11 bases between the germline ends. The CDR3 contains 14 residues. In DNA, the CDR3 is TGTGCCAGTAGTAACAGGGAGGAGAATCAGCCCCAGCATTTT. Translating it yields CASSNREENQPQHF.

The chain couples TRBV30 to TRBJ2-1; perhaps TRBD2 as D (6 bases). Trimming removed 5 bases from V and 8 bases from J, with 19 bases in between. Germline CDR1 reads GTSNPN; CDR2 reads SVGIG (reference sequence). CDR3 length equals 14 residues. The CDR3 sequence: CAWQNQAGGHEQFF. CDR3 nucleotide sequence: TGTGCCTGGCAGAACCAAGCAGGAGGGCATGAGCAGTTCTTC. Supplemented by reference TRBV30 and TRBJ2-1, the full variable domain reads SQTIHQWPATLVQPVGSPLSLECTVEGTSNPNLYWYRQAAGRGLQLLFYSVGIGQISSEVPQNLSASRPQDRQFILSSKKLLLSDSGFYLCAWQNQAGGHEQFFGPGTRLTVL.

This sequence joins TRBV16 and TRBJ1-4; TRBD1 matches 9 bases. The CDR3 has 15 amino acids. The V gene's germline CDR1 is KGHSY and CDR2 FQNENV. V gave up 3 bases and J gave up 5 bases; unmatched junction bases: 4. The CDR3 reads CASSQIGTGNEKLFF. The CDR3 region has the DNA TGTGCCAGCAGCCAGATCGGGACAGGGAATGAAAAACTGTTTTTT.

This sequence joins TRBV6-1 and TRBJ2-7; no clear D gene. Trimming shortened V by 5 bases and J by 3 bases, and 2 bases separated the two germline ends. The CDR3 is made up of 10 amino acids. Germline-derived CDR1 and CDR2 are MNHNS and SASEGT. The CDR3 loop reads CASSLYEQYF. The CDR3 DNA is TGTGCCAGCAGTCTCTACGAGCAGTACTTC.

This clone has only a few counts. The CDR3 here is CASSTGTSPYEQYF. As DNA, the CDR3 is TGTGCCAGCAGTACCGGGACTAGCCCCTACGAGCAGTACTTC. The genes are TRBV28 and TRBJ2-7; 9 bases map to TRBD2. This CDR3 comprises 14 residues. Looked up from germline, CDR1 is MDHEN and CDR2 is SYDVKM. V shed 5 bases, J shed 2 bases, and the junction held 4 bases outside the gene matches.

V and J are TRBV5-1 and TRBJ2-7; TRBD1 agrees at 9 bases. This CDR3 spans 14 amino acids. Losses at the gene ends were 3 bases for V and 2 bases for J; bases not matched to a gene: 3. Germline CDR1 SGHRS, CDR2 YFSETQ. The CDR3 nucleotides are TGCGCCAGCAGCTCAGGGACAGGGACCTACGAGCAGTACTTC. Translation gives CASSSGTGTYEQYF. Complete variable domain (other parts from reference TRBV5-1 and TRBJ2-7): KAGVTQTPRYLIKTRGQQVTLSCSPISGHRSVSWYQQTPGQGLQFLFEYFSETQRNKGNFPGRFSGRQFSNSRSEMNVSTLELGDSALYLCASSSGTGTYEQYFGPGTRLTVT.

This clone was counted once. The V call is TRBV27, the J call TRBJ2-1; no reliable D call. Deletions cut 6 bases from V and 4 bases from J, with 4 bases between. The CDR3 extends over 11 amino acids. Per the germline V gene, CDR1 is MNHEY and CDR2 is SMNVEV (reference sequence). CDR3 residues: CASRKYNEQFF. CDR3 sequence (DNA): TGTGCCAGCAGAAAATACAATGAGCAGTTCTTC.

This clone was seen once. This chain joins TRBV2 and TRBJ1-1; no reliable D call. Germline V gives CDR1 SNHLY, CDR2 FYNNEI. The CDR3 spans 13 residues. Deletions cut 4 bases from V and 4 bases from J, with 10 bases between. The CDR3 protein is CASSVREGTEAFF. The CDR3, as DNA: TGTGCCAGCAGTGTACGGGAAGGCACTGAAGCTTTCTTT.

The DNA for the CDR3 is TGTGCCAGCAGCCCCCCATCGGGCTACGAGCAGTACTTC. Its protein is CASSPPSGYEQYF. The rearrangement joins TRBV7-9 to TRBJ2-7; D remains ambiguous. CDR3 length: 13 residues. In germline, CDR1 is SEHNR, CDR2 FQNEAQ (reference sequence). Trimming pared 5 bases from V and 3 bases from J, leaving 11 bases between.

The gene calls are TRBV6-6 and TRBJ1-2; D may be TRBD1 (5 bases). V was cut by 7 bases and J by 1 base, with 13 bases left in between. From germline, CDR1 is MNHNY and CDR2 SVGAGI (reference sequence). The CDR3 has 14 amino acids. The chain's CDR3 is CASKAGLINYGYTF. DNA of the CDR3: TGTGCCAGCAAAGCAGGGCTAATTAACTATGGCTACACCTTC.

The genes are TRBV12-5 and TRBJ2-2; 7 bases fit TRBD1. V shed 1 base and J 5 bases; nucleotides not matched to a gene: 10. The CDR3 runs 17 residues. CDR1 LGHNT and CDR2 FRNRAP come from the germline V gene. For the CDR3, the DNA is TGTGCTAGTGGTTTGGATTCCGGGACAGTCGGGACCGGGGAGCTGTTTTTT. Amino acids: CASGLDSGTVGTGELFF. Full variable domain (outside the CDR3, taken from reference TRBV12-5 and TRBJ2-2): DARVTQTPRHKVTEMGQEVTMRCQPILGHNTVFWYRQTMMQGLELLAYFRNRAPLDDSGMPKDRFSAEMPDATLATLKIQPSEPRDSAVYFCASGLDSGTVGTGELFFGEGSRLTVL.

The chain links TRBV27 to TRBJ1-1, with 11 bases that match TRBD1. J lost 10 bases, V lost 5 bases, and 9 bases had no gene match. Germline V gives CDR1 MNHEY, CDR2 SMNVEV (reference sequence). The CDR3 loop spans 14 amino acids. The CDR3 region has the DNA TGTGCCAGCAGTCCCGGACAGGGGGCTAATGTAGCTTTCTTT. This encodes CASSPGQGANVAFF.

The J gene is TRBJ1-5, the V gene TRBV2; a weak D match, TRBD1 (6 bases). V lost 4 bases, J lost 4 bases, and 14 bases lay in between. Germline V lookup: CDR1 SNHLY, CDR2 FYNNEI. The CDR3 sequence is 15 residues long. Here the CDR3 DNA reads TGTGCCAGCAGTGTAAGTCAGGGGCGGAATCAGCCCCAGCATTTT. Translated, it gives CASSVSQGRNQPQHF.

The chain links TRBV29-1 to TRBJ1-1; D is perhaps TRBD1 (5 bases). With 6 bases removed from V and 0 bases from J, the gap between germline ends came to 8 bases. This CDR3 is built from 12 residues. Germline CDR1 reads SQVTM; CDR2 reads ANQGSEA. The CDR3 loop is CSVGHLNTEAFF. DNA of the CDR3: TGCAGCGTCGGACATCTGAACACTGAAGCTTTCTTT.

This clone was detected only once. V usage is TRBV11-2 and J usage is TRBJ2-2; no reliable D call. Trimming stripped 1 base from V and 3 bases from J, with 3 bases between. Germline V lookup: CDR1 SGHAT, CDR2 FQNNGV. This CDR3 is built from 13 residues. CDR3 DNA sequence: TGTGCCAGCAGCTTAGTGGACACCGGGGAGCTGTTTTTT. It translates to CASSLVDTGELFF.

The chain employs TRBV7-6 and TRBJ2-2, with D perhaps TRBD2 (6 bases). The CDR3 extends over 15 amino acids. V was shortened by 5 bases and J by 2 bases, with 12 bases between the two germline ends. Looked up from germline, CDR1 is SGHVS and CDR2 is FNYEAQ. The CDR3 loop reads CASSLRDLNTGELFF. The CDR3 DNA reads TGTGCCAGCAGCCTCCGGGACTTAAACACCGGGGAGCTGTTTTTT.

The chain carries TRBV2 and TRBJ2-5; D may match TRBD1 or TRBD2 (5 bases each). V lost 6 bases and J lost 7, with 18 bases in between. The CDR3 length is 14 residues. Germline CDR1 reads SNHLY; CDR2 reads FYNNEI. The CDR3 loop is CASRAAALGGTQYF. The CDR3 nucleotides read TGTGCCAGCAGGGCGGCCGCCCTTGGGGGGACCCAGTACTTC.

This chain joins TRBV30 and TRBJ1-1; D unresolved. Germline V gene data show CDR1 as GTSNPN and CDR2 as SVGIG (reference sequence). V was cut by 0 bases and J by 7 bases, with 12 bases left in between. The CDR3 extends over 13 amino acids. DNA for the CDR3: TGTGCCTGGAGTGTACGAGGACCGGGTGAAGCTTTCTTT. The encoded protein is CAWSVRGPGEAFF.

This clone appeared a few times. This chain uses TRBV2 with TRBJ1-1; D call uncertain. V dropped 6 bases and J dropped 8 bases, with 10 bases sitting between them. This CDR3 has 11 residues. Germline V gene lookup returns CDR1 SNHLY and CDR2 FYNNEI. CDR3 sequence (DNA): TGTGCCAGCAGCGCGGACGGCGAAGCTTTCTTT. Translating gives CASSADGEAFF.

This chain uses TRBV30 with TRBJ2-1; 9 positions agree with TRBD2. Germline V gene sequence: CDR1 GTSNPN, CDR2 SVGIG (reference sequence). With 1 base clipped from V and 4 bases from J, the junction kept 2 bases outside the gene matches. The CDR3 totals 14 residues. The CDR3 reads CAWSGLADYNEQFF. The CDR3 bases are TGTGCCTGGAGTGGACTAGCGGATTACAATGAGCAGTTCTTC.

The CDR3 DNA sequence: TGCGCCAGCAGCTTGGCCGGGCAGAATCAGCCCCAGCATTTT. Its protein is CASSLAGQNQPQHF. J is TRBJ1-5 and V is TRBV5-1; no clear D gene. Germline V gene lookup returns CDR1 SGHRS and CDR2 YFSETQ. Trimming took 0 bases from V and 4 from J, leaving 8 bases between them. The CDR3 spans 14 residues.

The chain couples TRBV7-2 to TRBJ2-7; TRBD2 matches at 16 bases. The CDR3 consists of 17 residues. CDR1 SGHTA and CDR2 FQGNSA come from the germline V gene. J lost 5 bases, V lost 2 bases, and 6 bases had no gene match. The CDR3 sequence: CASSLWGTSGRENEQYF. The CDR3 DNA sequence: TGTGCCAGCAGCTTATGGGGGACTAGCGGGAGGGAGAACGAGCAGTACTTC.

This clone was counted only a few times. V is TRBV5-1 and J is TRBJ1-6; 8 nucleotides line up with TRBD1. This CDR3 is 16 amino acids long. The germline gives CDR1 SGHRS, CDR2 YFSETQ. The V segment lost 4 bases and the J segment 9 bases; nucleotides outside the gene matches: 12. The CDR3 region is CASSTGQASILSPLHF. CDR3 coding DNA: TGCGCCAGCAGCACGGGACAGGCGAGCATACTTTCACCCCTCCACTTT.

The chain carries TRBV2 and TRBJ2-1, with D perhaps assigned TRBD1 or TRBD2 (6 bases each). CDR3 length: 13 residues. Germline CDR1 SNHLY, CDR2 FYNNEI. With 7 bases removed from V and 4 bases from J, the gap between germline ends came to 11 bases. CDR3 nucleotides: TGTGCCAGCAATCGAGGGGGGTACAATGAGCAGTTCTTC. Protein sequence: CASNRGGYNEQFF.

The chain carries TRBV4-1 and TRBJ2-3; D might be TRBD1 or TRBD2, each matching 5 bases. The germline gives CDR1 MGHRA, CDR2 YSYEKL. V was shortened by 1 base and J by 4 bases, with 12 bases between the two germline ends. This CDR3 spans 15 amino acids. The CDR3 is CASSQAGTSADTQYF. CDR3 coding DNA: TGCGCCAGCAGCCAAGCCGGGACCAGTGCAGATACGCAGTATTTT.